Below, 17 T cell receptor beta chains from the same sample are listed, as sequenced in a study of blood T cell repertoires in COVID-19. Profiling relied on immunoSEQ multiplex PCR, and the TCRdb table lists in-frame clones only, not all of them. The table records under 95,000 clones, roughly nine tenths of them present only once. Sequenced material: peripheral blood. These receptor sequences come from an older man in a cohort sampled during active COVID-19.

V is TRBV6-6 and J is TRBJ2-1; TRBD2 matches at 11 bases. Germline CDR1 reads MNHNY; CDR2 reads SVGAGI (reference sequence). The CDR3 contains 13 residues. V shed 7 bases and J 5 bases; nucleotides not matched to a gene: 1. CDR3 residues: CASKTSGNNEQFF. The CDR3 DNA follows: TGTGCCAGCAAGACTAGCGGGAACAATGAGCAGTTCTTC.

This sequence joins TRBV19 and TRBJ1-2, with 8 bases fitting TRBD1. This CDR3 contains 13 residues. Germline CDR1 is LNHDA and CDR2 is SQIVND (reference sequence). J gave up 5 bases and V 6 bases, and 5 bases lay outside the gene matches. CDR3 in amino acids: CASSPRTGYGYTF. CDR3 nucleotides: TGTGCCAGTAGCCCCCGGACAGGGTATGGCTACACCTTC.

The chain employs TRBV5-4 and TRBJ1-6; 7 bases agree with TRBD1. The V and J ends lost 4 bases and 7 bases, in that order; junction bases with no gene match: 8. Germline lookup yields CDR1 SGHNT and CDR2 YYREEE (reference sequence). This CDR3 has 15 amino acids. The CDR3 loop reads CASSRDRVGNSPLHF. CDR3 bases: TGTGCCAGCAGCCGTGACAGGGTAGGGAATTCACCCCTCCACTTT.

The chain joins TRBV28 to TRBJ1-3, with D possibly being TRBD1 (6 bases). Trimming took off 6 bases at V and 3 bases at J, with 15 bases between the two ends. Germline V gives CDR1 MDHEN, CDR2 SYDVKM. The CDR3 is 15 amino acids. This CDR3 is CASSNRALGGNTIYF. CDR3 coding DNA: TGTGCCAGCAGCAACAGGGCTTTGGGTGGAAACACCATATATTTT.

This chain uses TRBV6-4 with TRBJ2-3, with 12 bases lining up with TRBD2. Germline V gene data show CDR1 as MRHNA and CDR2 as SNTAGT. The V gene end was trimmed by 6 bases and the J gene end by 3 bases; junction bases not matched to a gene: 4. CDR3 length: 15 residues. The CDR3 DNA is TGTGCCAGCAGCACTAGCGGGGGGAATACAGATACGCAGTATTTT. It encodes CASSTSGGNTDTQYF.

The chain joins TRBV7-9 to TRBJ1-2, with 11 bases that match TRBD1. CDR1 is SEHNR, CDR2 FQNEAQ, per germline (reference sequence). The CDR3 consists of 15 residues. The V and J ends lost 5 bases and 4 bases, in that order; junction bases with no gene match: 6. CDR3 loop: CASSLGQGATYGYTF. The CDR3 DNA reads TGTGCCAGCAGCCTAGGACAGGGGGCGACCTATGGCTACACCTTC.

The V call is TRBV7-2, the J call TRBJ1-2; TRBD1 matches at 7 bases. V was pared by 2 bases and J by 4 bases, with 1 base of the junction left unmatched. Per germline, CDR1 SGHTA and CDR2 FQGNSA. The CDR3 has 13 residues. DNA for the CDR3: TGTGCCAGCAGCTTACGGGACAGCTATGGCTACACCTTC. Its translation is CASSLRDSYGYTF.

The CDR3: CASSPRGVQPQHF. The CDR3 region has the DNA TGTGCCAGCAGCCCCAGAGGTGTTCAGCCCCAGCATTTT. The V call is TRBV5-8, the J call TRBJ1-5; D ambiguous. Trimming removed 4 bases from V and 6 bases from J, with 11 bases in between. The CDR3 loop spans 13 amino acids. Germline V CDR1 and CDR2: SGHTS, YDEGEE.

The V call is TRBV2, the J call TRBJ2-2, with TRBD1 matching 11 bases. Germline V gene data show CDR1 as SNHLY and CDR2 as FYNNEI. V gave up 6 bases and J gave up 7 bases; unmatched junction bases: 7. This CDR3 is built from 15 residues. Here the CDR3 DNA reads TGTGCCAGCAGACCCGGACAGGGGGCGCGCGGGGAGCTGTTTTTT. Translating gives CASRPGQGARGELFF.

The chain is built from TRBV13 and TRBJ2-7; D is possibly TRBD1 (6 bases). Germline V gives CDR1 PRHDT, CDR2 FYEKMQ (reference sequence). The V end was cut by 4 bases, the J end by 5 bases, with 9 bases between. The CDR3 runs 12 residues. The CDR3 DNA follows: TGTGCCAGCAGCTACACAGGGAACGAGCAGTACTTC. This translates into CASSYTGNEQYF.

This clone was seen more than once but under ten times. The chain has TRBV7-6 and TRBJ1-1; possible D gene TRBD1, 5 bases. Trimming pared 0 bases from V and 11 bases from J, leaving 19 bases between. There are 15 residues in the CDR3. Looked up from germline, CDR1 is SGHVS and CDR2 is FNYEAQ. The CDR3 region is CASSLALRGVGEAFF. DNA for the CDR3: TGTGCCAGCAGCTTAGCGCTCCGGGGGGTCGGTGAGGCTTTCTTT.

This clone has only a few counts. The V gene is TRBV7-2, the J gene TRBJ1-5, with 12 positions matching TRBD1. The CDR3 totals 17 residues. The germline gives CDR1 SGHTA, CDR2 FQGNSA. The J segment lost 7 bases and the V segment lost 4 bases, leaving 11 bases of the junction unmatched. The CDR3: CASSSPGQGANSQPQHF. CDR3 nucleotides: TGTGCCAGCAGCTCACCGGGACAGGGGGCTAATTCGCAGCCCCAGCATTTT.

The chain joins TRBV7-2 to TRBJ2-7; D is unclear. V lost 5 bases, J lost 4 bases, and 12 bases lay in between. Per the germline V gene, CDR1 is SGHTA and CDR2 is FQGNSA. The CDR3 runs 13 residues. DNA of the CDR3: TGTGCCAGCAGCATTCTGGGCGTTTACGAGCAGTACTTC. The encoded protein is CASSILGVYEQYF.

The chain employs TRBV5-1 and TRBJ2-4, with D hard to call. The germline CDR1 and CDR2 sequences are SGHRS and YFSETQ. The CDR3 is 14 residues long. V dropped 5 bases and J dropped 8 bases, with 17 bases sitting between them. The CDR3 loop reads CASRVSSSMDIQYF. CDR3 bases: TGCGCCAGCAGGGTGTCTTCGAGTATGGACATTCAGTACTTC.

This chain uses TRBV7-2 with TRBJ2-5; D possibly corresponds to TRBD1 (6 bases). CDR3 length: 15 residues. Germline V gene lookup returns CDR1 SGHTA and CDR2 FQGNSA. V lost 1 base and J lost 2, with 11 bases in between. Written as DNA, the CDR3 is TGTGCCAGCAGCTTAGAGGGACATCTTCAAGAGACCCAGTACTTC. It yields the protein CASSLEGHLQETQYF. Full variable domain (outside the CDR3, taken from reference TRBV7-2 and TRBJ2-5): GAGVSQSPSNKVTEKGKDVELRCDPISGHTALYWYRQSLGQGLEFLIYFQGNSAPDKSGLPSDRFSAERTGGSVSTLTIQRTQQEDSAVYLCASSLEGHLQETQYFGPGTRLLVL.

The chain has TRBV7-2 and TRBJ2-5; possible D gene TRBD1, 5 bases. CDR1 is SGHTA and CDR2 is FQGNSA in the germline V gene. The CDR3 covers 15 residues. The ends were cut back, 0 bases at V and 2 bases at J, with 10 bases in the middle. CDR3 nucleotide sequence: TGTGCCAGCAGCTTAGCGGGGCGGATACAAGAGACCCAGTACTTC. It yields the protein CASSLAGRIQETQYF.

The chain is built from TRBV18 and TRBJ1-4; 10 bases fit TRBD1. This CDR3 region has 15 residues. CDR1 is KGHSH, CDR2 LQKENI, per germline. Trimming cost V 4 bases and J 8 bases; bases outside gene matches: 7. CDR3 nucleotide sequence: TGTGCCAGCTCACAAGGGACAGGGGCAGGGGAAAAACTGTTTTTT. Translated: CASSQGTGAGEKLFF.